This T cell receptor (beta chain) was captured in a study of blood T cell repertoires in COVID-19 (dated by TCRdb to 2019 to 2021). Regarding the study in general: Samples from collaborators originated in the United States, Italy and Spain and spanned both the acute and convalescent phases of COVID-19. The material from the prospective study consisted of cDNA or gDNA derived from T cells, B-cell-depleted T cells, or PBMCs. The dataset comprised deeply sampled blood TCRbeta repertoires from subjects exposed to, actively infected with, or recovered from COVID-19. The repertoires were released in a freely available public database meant as a resource for research on the immune response to SARS-CoV-2. Samples were obtained from the ongoing ImmuneRACE study (first 160 participants) and from some 1,300 subjects provided by 6 global collaborators. Nearly every sample came with metadata listing a de-identified subject ID, COVID-19 status, age in years and sex. Where available, HLA class I and class II types were taken from metadata supplied by the sample provider and were not determined by assay-based typing.

At one collaborating source in Seattle, patients were enrolled during active infection and were followed longitudinally through the course of disease. The collaborating institutions used their own protocols to collect whole blood in K2EDTA tubes. For TCRbeta analysis, collaborators shipped samples as frozen whole blood, isolated PBMCs, or DNA extracted from either of those sample types. TCRbeta CDR3 regions were amplified from genomic DNA by means of the immunoSEQ Assay, a bias-controlled multiplex PCR. The authors processed their data as follows. The number of nucleated cells in each sample was estimated from the amplification of reference gene primers within the assay. Sequence reads were collapsed and filtered to measure the absolute abundance of every unique TCRbeta CDR3 rearrangement. Productive Simpson clonality was computed per sample as the square root of Simpson's diversity index over productive rearrangements. TCRdb carries this immuneACCESS record with in-frame sequences only. Its versions omit some clonotypes, under half of them owing to an unresolved V gene in the studies checked, with the rest unexplained. V, J and clone size reflect that table, while D and trimming were determined from the DNA. The sample records about 270,000 clones, 80% to 95% of which are singletons. The ten biggest clones cover approximately 2.6% of the sample.

On this clone: The antigen it recognizes is unknown. No much larger clonotype is one base removed from it; base qualities were not supplied.

CDR1 SGHTA and CDR2 FQGNSA are derived from the germline V gene. The CDR3 spans 14 residues, from the cysteine through the phenylalanine. Only the CDR3 DNA stays, 42 bases, in frame from base 1. The junction shows trimming of 3 bases on V and 2 bases on J, plus 11 bases between the germline ends. General study outcomes and caveats: Clinical and demographic metadata were provided uncurated, with the amount varying by source and participant.

The chain uses TRBV7-2 and TRBJ2-7; the D gene is perhaps TRBD1, on 6 matching bases. Material for sequencing was peripheral blood. This TCR derives from a person aged 18-29 years with COVID-19, enrolled during active disease. The CDR3 region reads CASSFGQLPYEQYF. The nucleotide sequence reads as follows: TGTGCCAGCAGCTTCGGACAGCTCCCCTACGAGCAGTACTTC.